In this sample, the clone carrying this T cell receptor beta chain turned up once. With random hexamers, 0.5 to 1 ug RNA was reverse transcribed. It was immunoSEQ multiplex PCR that amplified TCR beta CDR3 across 54 Vbeta and 13 Jbeta. TCRdb redid the calling of the immunoSEQ multiplex PCR reads with MiXCR, one entry per CDR3 protein. Altogether about 150,000 distinct CDR3 sequences are present, approximately 96% being singletons, with the ten largest covering about 0.21%. The CDR3 covers 14 residues. The ends lost 6 bases at V and 9 bases at J; junction bases unmatched: 10. This record comes from a study of CD8 T cells in Susac syndrome. Sequencing of TCR beta covered CD8+ and CD4+ T cells obtained from blood. Included as multiple sclerosis controls were treatment-naive patients who had stable or active relapsing-remitting disease. TEMRA cells were enriched by FACS, and CD4+ and CD8+ T cells were negatively isolated.

The chain employs TRBV12-3 or TRBV12-4 and TRBJ1-5, with 8 bases identical to TRBD1. The sequenced sample consisted of CD8+ T cells from PBMCs. The clonotype was recovered from a human donor with multiple sclerosis. The DNA for the CDR3 is TGTGCCAGCAGCCAAGCGGGGACAGGCAGGCCCCAGCATTTT. It translates to CASSQAGTGRPQHF.